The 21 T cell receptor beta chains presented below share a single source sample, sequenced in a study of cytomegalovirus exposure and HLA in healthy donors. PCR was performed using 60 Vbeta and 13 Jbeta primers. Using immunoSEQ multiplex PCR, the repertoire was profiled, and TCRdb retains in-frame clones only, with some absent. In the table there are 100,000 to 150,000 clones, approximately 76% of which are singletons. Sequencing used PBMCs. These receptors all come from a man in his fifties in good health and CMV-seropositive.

CDR3 sequence: CASSRLAGGPEGSNEQFF. The CDR3 region has the DNA TGCGCCAGCAGCCGTCTAGCGGGGGGGCCAGAGGGTAGCAATGAGCAGTTCTTC. V usage is TRBV5-1 and J usage is TRBJ2-1, with 12 bases lining up with TRBD2. Germline V gene sequence: CDR1 SGHRS, CDR2 YFSETQ. With V trimmed by 4 bases and J by 6 bases, 14 bases remained unmatched. This CDR3 is 18 amino acids long.

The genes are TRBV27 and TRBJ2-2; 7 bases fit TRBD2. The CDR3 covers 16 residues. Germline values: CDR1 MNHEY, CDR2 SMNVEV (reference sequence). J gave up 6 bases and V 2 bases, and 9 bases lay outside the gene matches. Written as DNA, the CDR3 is TGTGCCAGCAGTTTAACAGGCGGCGGGGGAGCCGGGGAGCTGTTTTTT. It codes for CASSLTGGGGAGELFF.

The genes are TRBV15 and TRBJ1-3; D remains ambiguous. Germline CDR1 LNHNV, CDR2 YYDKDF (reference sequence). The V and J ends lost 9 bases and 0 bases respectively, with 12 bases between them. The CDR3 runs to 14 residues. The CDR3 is CATTDRSSGNTIYF. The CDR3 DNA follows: TGTGCCACAACTGATCGGAGCTCTGGAAACACCATATATTTT.

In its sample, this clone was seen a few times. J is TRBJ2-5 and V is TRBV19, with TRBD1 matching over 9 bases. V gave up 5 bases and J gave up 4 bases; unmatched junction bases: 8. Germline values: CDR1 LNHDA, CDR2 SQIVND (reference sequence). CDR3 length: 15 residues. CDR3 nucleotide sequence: TGTGCCAGTAGTTTGGGGATGACAGGGGGAGAGACCCAGTACTTC. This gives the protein CASSLGMTGGETQYF.

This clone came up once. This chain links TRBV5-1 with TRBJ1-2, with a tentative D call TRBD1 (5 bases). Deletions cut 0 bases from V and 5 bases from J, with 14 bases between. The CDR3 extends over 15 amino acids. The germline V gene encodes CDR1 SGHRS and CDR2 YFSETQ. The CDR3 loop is CASSLVKGPDYGYTF. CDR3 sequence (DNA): TGCGCCAGCAGCTTGGTTAAGGGGCCGGATTATGGCTACACCTTC.

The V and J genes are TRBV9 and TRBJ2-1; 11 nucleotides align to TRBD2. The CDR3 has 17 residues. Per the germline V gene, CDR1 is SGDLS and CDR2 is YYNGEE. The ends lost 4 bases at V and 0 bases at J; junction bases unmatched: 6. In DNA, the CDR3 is TGTGCCAGCAGCCCGCCTAGCGGGAGGATCTCCTACAATGAGCAGTTCTTC. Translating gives CASSPPSGRISYNEQFF.

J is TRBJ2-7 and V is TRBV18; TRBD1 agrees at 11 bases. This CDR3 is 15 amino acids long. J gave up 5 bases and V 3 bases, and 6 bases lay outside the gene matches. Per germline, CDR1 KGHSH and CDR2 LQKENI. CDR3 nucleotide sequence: TGTGCCAGCTCACCGGCCGGGACAGGGGGAAACGAGCAGTACTTC. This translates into CASSPAGTGGNEQYF.

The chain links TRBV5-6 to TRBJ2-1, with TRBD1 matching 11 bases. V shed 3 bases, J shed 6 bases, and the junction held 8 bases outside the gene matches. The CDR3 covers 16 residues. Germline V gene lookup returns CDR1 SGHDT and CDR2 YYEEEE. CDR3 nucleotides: TGTGCCAGCAGCTATACCCGGGACAGGGGGACCAATGAGCAGTTCTTC. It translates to CASSYTRDRGTNEQFF.

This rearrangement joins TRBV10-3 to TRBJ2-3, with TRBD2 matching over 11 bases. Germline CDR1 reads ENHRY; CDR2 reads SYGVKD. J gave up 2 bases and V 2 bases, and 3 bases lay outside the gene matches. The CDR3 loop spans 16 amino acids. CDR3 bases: TGTGCCATCAGTGAGATAGCGGGGGGGATCACAGATACGCAGTATTTT. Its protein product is CAISEIAGGITDTQYF.

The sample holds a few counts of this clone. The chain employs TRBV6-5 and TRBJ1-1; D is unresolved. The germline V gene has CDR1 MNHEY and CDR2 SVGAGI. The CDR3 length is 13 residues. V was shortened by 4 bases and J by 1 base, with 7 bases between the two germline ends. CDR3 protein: CASSWGENTEAFF. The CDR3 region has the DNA TGTGCCAGCAGTTGGGGAGAGAACACTGAAGCTTTCTTT.

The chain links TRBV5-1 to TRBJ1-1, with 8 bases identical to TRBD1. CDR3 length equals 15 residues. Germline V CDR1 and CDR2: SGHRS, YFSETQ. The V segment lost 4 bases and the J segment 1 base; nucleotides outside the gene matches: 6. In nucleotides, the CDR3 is TGCGCCAGCAGCCGCCTCGGACAGGGGAACACTGAAGCTTTCTTT. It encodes CASSRLGQGNTEAFF.

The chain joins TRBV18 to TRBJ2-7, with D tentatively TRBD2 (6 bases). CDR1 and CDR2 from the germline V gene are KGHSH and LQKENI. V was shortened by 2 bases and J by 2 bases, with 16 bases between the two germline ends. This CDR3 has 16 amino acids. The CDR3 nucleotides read TGTGCCAGCTCACCATCTGCCGGGGGTGAGCCCTACGAGCAGTACTTC. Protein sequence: CASSPSAGGEPYEQYF.

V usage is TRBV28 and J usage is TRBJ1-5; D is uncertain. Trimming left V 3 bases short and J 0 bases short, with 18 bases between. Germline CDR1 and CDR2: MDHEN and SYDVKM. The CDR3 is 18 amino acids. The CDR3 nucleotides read TGTGCCAGCAGTTTGAGGGAGGGCCAAATTTATAGCAATCAGCCCCAGCATTTT. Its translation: CASSLREGQIYSNQPQHF.

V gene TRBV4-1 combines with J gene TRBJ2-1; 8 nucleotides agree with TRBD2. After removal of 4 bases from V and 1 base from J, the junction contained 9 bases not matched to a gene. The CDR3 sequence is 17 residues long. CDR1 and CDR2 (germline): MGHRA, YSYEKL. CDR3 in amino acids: CASSPSAGGGSYNEQFF. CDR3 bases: TGCGCCAGCAGCCCTTCCGCCGGGGGGGGGTCCTACAATGAGCAGTTCTTC.

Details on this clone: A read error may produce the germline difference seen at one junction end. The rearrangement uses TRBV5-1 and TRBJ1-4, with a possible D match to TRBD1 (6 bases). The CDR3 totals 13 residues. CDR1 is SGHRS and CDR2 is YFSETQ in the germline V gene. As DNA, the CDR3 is TGCGCCGGCAGCGCCTCAGGGGATGAAAAACTGTTTTTT. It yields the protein CAGSASGDEKLFF.

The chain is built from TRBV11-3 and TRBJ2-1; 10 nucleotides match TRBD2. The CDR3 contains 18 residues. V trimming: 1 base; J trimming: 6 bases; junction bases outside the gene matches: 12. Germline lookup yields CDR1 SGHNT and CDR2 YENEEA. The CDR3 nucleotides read TGTGCCAGCAGCTTAGTAGGTAGCGGGGGGTCTCGTGGCAATGAGCAGTTCTTC. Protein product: CASSLVGSGGSRGNEQFF.

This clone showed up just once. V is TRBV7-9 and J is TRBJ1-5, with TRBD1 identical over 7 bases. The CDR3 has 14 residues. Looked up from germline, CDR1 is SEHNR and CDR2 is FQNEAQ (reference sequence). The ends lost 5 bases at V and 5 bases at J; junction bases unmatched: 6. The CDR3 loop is CASSHDRDDQPQHF. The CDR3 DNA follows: TGTGCCAGCAGCCATGACAGGGATGATCAGCCCCAGCATTTT.

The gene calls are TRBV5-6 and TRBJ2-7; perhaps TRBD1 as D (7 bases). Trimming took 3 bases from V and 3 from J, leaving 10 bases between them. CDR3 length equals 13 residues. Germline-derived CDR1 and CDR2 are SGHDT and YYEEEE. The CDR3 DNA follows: TGTGCCAGCAGCTGGGGGGACAGCTACGAGCAGTACTTC. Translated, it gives CASSWGDSYEQYF.

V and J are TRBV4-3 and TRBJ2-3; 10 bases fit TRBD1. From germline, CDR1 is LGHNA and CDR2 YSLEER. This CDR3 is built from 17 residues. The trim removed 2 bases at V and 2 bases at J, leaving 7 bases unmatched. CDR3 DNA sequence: TGCGCCAGCAGCCAACGCTCGACAGGGGGCTTCACAGATACGCAGTATTTT. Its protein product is CASSQRSTGGFTDTQYF.

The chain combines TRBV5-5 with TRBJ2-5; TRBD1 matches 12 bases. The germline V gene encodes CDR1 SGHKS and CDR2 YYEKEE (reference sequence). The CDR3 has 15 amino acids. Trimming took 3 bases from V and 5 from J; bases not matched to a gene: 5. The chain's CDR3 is CASSSGTGGSETQYF. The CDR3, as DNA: TGTGCCAGCAGCTCCGGGACAGGGGGCTCGGAGACCCAGTACTTC.

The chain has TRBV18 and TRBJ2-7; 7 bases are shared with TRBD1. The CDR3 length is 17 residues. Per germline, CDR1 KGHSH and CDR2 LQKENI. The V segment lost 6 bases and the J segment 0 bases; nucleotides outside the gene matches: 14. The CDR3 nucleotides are TGTGCCAGCTCGGTAGCCTTGGACAGGCCAAGCTCCTACGAGCAGTACTTC. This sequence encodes CASSVALDRPSSYEQYF.